This entry features one TCR beta chain sequence. The antigen remains undetermined. The PCR made use of 60 Vbeta and 13 Jbeta primers. Here immunoSEQ multiplex PCR was the method, and the copy in TCRdb shows in-frame clones only, minus some. The table includes under 200,000 clones, 68% detected once. Germline-derived CDR1 and CDR2 are KGHSH and LQKENI. Losses at the gene ends were 2 bases for V and 6 bases for J; bases not matched to a gene: 3. CDR3 length: 13 residues. The data were obtained in a study of cytomegalovirus exposure and HLA in healthy donors. Points from the study as a whole: A later analysis linked a missense variant in DCLRE1C to the trimming of TCR beta V and J genes.

The sequence derives from a woman aged 40 to 50 in good health and CMV-seropositive. J is TRBJ1-2 and V is TRBV18; 7 bases are a match to TRBD1. The sample comprised PBMCs. The CDR3 region is CASSPKGADGYTF. CDR3 nucleotide sequence: TGTGCCAGCTCACCAAAGGGGGCGGATGGCTACACCTTC.